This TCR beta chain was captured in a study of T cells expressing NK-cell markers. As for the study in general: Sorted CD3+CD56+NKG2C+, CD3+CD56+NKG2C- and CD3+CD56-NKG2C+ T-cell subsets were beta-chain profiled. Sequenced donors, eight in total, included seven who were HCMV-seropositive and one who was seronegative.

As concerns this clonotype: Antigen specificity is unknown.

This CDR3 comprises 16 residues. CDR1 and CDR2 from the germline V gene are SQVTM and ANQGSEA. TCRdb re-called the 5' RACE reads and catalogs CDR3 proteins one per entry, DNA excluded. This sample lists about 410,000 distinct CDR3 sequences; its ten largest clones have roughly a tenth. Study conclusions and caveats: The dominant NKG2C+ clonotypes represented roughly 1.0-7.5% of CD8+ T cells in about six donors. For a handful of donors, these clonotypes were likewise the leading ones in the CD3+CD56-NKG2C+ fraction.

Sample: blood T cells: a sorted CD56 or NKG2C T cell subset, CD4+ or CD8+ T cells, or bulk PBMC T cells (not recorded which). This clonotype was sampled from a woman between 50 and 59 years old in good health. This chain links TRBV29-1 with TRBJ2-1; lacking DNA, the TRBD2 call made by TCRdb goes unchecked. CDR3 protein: CSVEDLLAGAYNEQFF.